These 15 T cell receptor beta chains originate from one sample sequenced in a study of blood T cell repertoires in COVID-19. Sequenced by immunoSEQ multiplex PCR; TCRdb stores in-frame clones only, minus some. The data hold approximately 50,000 clones, with roughly 90% observed a single time. Material: peripheral blood. The receptors originated from an elderly woman with acute or convalescent COVID-19.

This clone came up a few times. The chain carries TRBV6-5 and TRBJ1-5, with D perhaps matching TRBD1 (6 bases). CDR3 length equals 12 residues. CDR1 and CDR2 (germline): MNHEY, SVGAGI. Trimming pared 7 bases from V and 2 bases from J, leaving 6 bases between. The CDR3 sequence: CASNRGNQPQHF. The CDR3 nucleotides read TGTGCCAGCAACAGGGGCAATCAGCCCCAGCATTTT.

The chain employs TRBV29-1 and TRBJ2-2; TRBD2 might be the D (7 bases). The CDR3 totals 17 residues. CDR1 and CDR2 (germline): SQVTM, ANQGSEA. The germline V and J ends were trimmed by 6 bases and 2 bases, with 22 bases remaining between them. CDR3 nucleotide sequence: TGCAGCGTGCCCAGGTGGGGGGGCGCTACTAACACCGGGGAGCTGTTTTTT. It is translated as CSVPRWGGATNTGELFF.

This chain joins TRBV2 and TRBJ1-4, with 8 bases that match TRBD1. Germline V lookup: CDR1 SNHLY, CDR2 FYNNEI. V gave up 8 bases and J gave up 0 bases; unmatched junction bases: 2. CDR3 length: 14 amino acids. This CDR3 reads CASVQGATNEKLFF. The CDR3 region has the DNA TGTGCCAGCGTACAGGGGGCAACTAATGAAAAACTGTTTTTT.

V usage is TRBV10-1 and J usage is TRBJ2-3; possible D gene TRBD1, 6 bases. Per germline, CDR1 WNHNN and CDR2 SYGVQD (reference sequence). The V end was cut by 4 bases, the J end by 8 bases, with 10 bases between. The CDR3 is 12 residues long. The CDR3 bases are TGCGCCAGCAGTGCTGTAGGGGGTACGCAGTATTTT. Its translation: CASSAVGGTQYF.

This clone was recorded once. DNA of the CDR3: TGTGCCAGCTCACCAGAGCGCGGGGGGGCAGATACGCAGTATTTT. It is translated as CASSPERGGADTQYF. The chain joins TRBV18 to TRBJ2-3, with TRBD2 identical over 9 bases. From germline, CDR1 is KGHSH and CDR2 LQKENI. J was trimmed by 4 bases and V by 2 bases; bases with no gene match: 4. The CDR3 length is 15 residues.

By its share, this clone is medium-sized. The chain is built from TRBV7-2 and TRBJ2-7, with TRBD2 as a possible D gene (5 bases). Germline assignment: CDR1 SGHTA and CDR2 FQGNSA. Trimming took 1 base from V and 2 from J, leaving 9 bases between them. This CDR3 comprises 14 residues. The CDR3 loop is CASSLVTIPYEQYF. In DNA, the CDR3 is TGTGCCAGCAGCTTAGTGACTATCCCCTACGAGCAGTACTTC.

The chain has TRBV14 and TRBJ1-1; D is unresolved. CDR1 SGHDN and CDR2 FVKESK come from the germline V gene. V lost 0 bases and J lost 6, with 14 bases in between. This CDR3 region has 15 residues. CDR3 sequence: CASSQDLGSSAEAFF. The CDR3 DNA sequence: TGTGCCAGCAGCCAAGATCTCGGTAGTAGTGCTGAAGCTTTCTTT.

The chain links TRBV18 to TRBJ2-7; TRBD1 matches 9 bases. V lost 3 bases to trimming and J lost 2 bases; unmatched junction nucleotides: 2. The CDR3 sequence is 14 residues long. The germline gives CDR1 KGHSH, CDR2 LQKENI. The CDR3 loop reads CASSPGQGAYEQYF. The CDR3 DNA sequence: TGTGCCAGCTCACCGGGACAGGGCGCCTACGAGCAGTACTTC.

This chain uses TRBV5-1 with TRBJ2-2; 10 positions match TRBD2. Germline-derived CDR1 and CDR2 are SGHRS and YFSETQ. The CDR3 spans 15 residues. Germline trimming cut 4 bases from V and 5 bases from J; bases unmatched to any gene: 5. The CDR3 region is CASSRTSGVTGELFF. The CDR3 coding sequence is TGCGCCAGCAGCCGCACTAGCGGGGTTACCGGGGAGCTGTTTTTT.

The chain recombines TRBV11-2 with TRBJ2-5; TRBD2 aligns across 11 bases. With V trimmed by 2 bases and J by 3 bases, 2 bases remained unmatched. This CDR3 region has 15 residues. CDR1 and CDR2 (germline): SGHAT, FQNNGV. In DNA, the CDR3 is TGTGCCAGCAGCTTAAAGGGACTAGCGGAAGAGACCCAGTACTTC. The encoded protein is CASSLKGLAEETQYF.

This clone has a single count. The V call is TRBV15, the J call TRBJ1-6; no clear D gene. The CDR3 has 15 amino acids. The V end lost 1 base, the J end lost 8 bases, and 12 bases lay between the germline ends. Germline-derived CDR1 and CDR2 are LNHNV and YYDKDF (reference sequence). The CDR3 nucleotides read TGTGCCACCAGCAGAGCCCCACCGGGAGATTCACCCCTCCACTTT. It is translated as CATSRAPPGDSPLHF.

The chain combines TRBV11-3 with TRBJ2-5; 8 bases align to TRBD2. Trimming at V came to 1 base and at J to 0 bases, leaving 7 bases not matched to a gene. The CDR3 extends over 17 amino acids. Germline CDR1 is SGHNT and CDR2 is YENEEA. The CDR3 loop reads CASSLGSRGLDQETQYF. As DNA, the CDR3 is TGTGCCAGCAGCTTAGGGTCGAGGGGACTAGACCAAGAGACCCAGTACTTC.

The chain links TRBV5-1 to TRBJ2-2, with 8 bases matching TRBD1. CDR3 length: 15 residues. CDR1 SGHRS and CDR2 YFSETQ come from the germline V gene. V lost 4 bases, J lost 8 bases, and 10 bases stayed unmatched. Here the CDR3 reads CASSVDRAYMGELFF. CDR3 nucleotides: TGCGCCAGCAGCGTGGACAGGGCCTACATGGGGGAGCTGTTTTTT. Filled out from reference TRBV5-1 and TRBJ2-2, the complete variable domain reads KAGVTQTPRYLIKTRGQQVTLSCSPISGHRSVSWYQQTPGQGLQFLFEYFSETQRNKGNFPGRFSGRQFSNSRSEMNVSTLELGDSALYLCASSVDRAYMGELFFGEGSRLTVL.

A word on this clone: Sequence at one end of the junction differs from germline and may be a read error. The V and J genes are TRBV6-5 and TRBJ1-6, with 8 bases lining up with TRBD1. Per germline, CDR1 MNHEY and CDR2 SVGAGI. This CDR3 has 13 amino acids. The CDR3 nucleotides are TGTGTCAGCAGGACGGACAGGGATTCACCCCTCCACTTT. Translating gives CVSRTDRDSPLHF.

The genes are TRBV28 and TRBJ1-2; 7 bases match TRBD1. The CDR3 spans 18 residues. The germline V gene encodes CDR1 MDHEN and CDR2 SYDVKM. V dropped 5 bases and J dropped 0; count of bases not matched to a gene: 15. In DNA form, the CDR3 reads TGTGCCAGCAGTACATACAGGGGCCTCACAGGGGCTAACTATGGCTACACCTTC. This sequence encodes CASSTYRGLTGANYGYTF.